The clone carrying this TCR beta chain has only one observation. The antigen remains undetermined. This specimen belongs to a study of a mutant IDH1 vaccine in newly diagnosed glioma. Study-level information: Vaccine dosing followed radiotherapy by 4-6 weeks, or accompanied temozolomide cycles. The sex distribution of treated patients was around 60% male and about 38% female, with a mean age of approximately 40 years. Patients previously underwent radiotherapy, temozolomide, or both, and most underwent both. Findings of the study overall: Pseudoprogression looked unconnected to shifts in top peripheral T cell clonotypes.

Produced via immunoSEQ multiplex PCR; TCRdb's table is partial and in-frame only. This sample has more than 35,000 clones, with 65% to 85% found just once. J gave up 5 bases and V 4 bases, and 9 bases lay outside the gene matches. This CDR3 is built from 15 residues. Germline V gene lookup returns CDR1 SGHNT and CDR2 YYREEE (reference sequence). Time point indicated: week 47, end of study. Each dose delivered 300 ug of mutant IDH1 20-mer peptide subcutaneously with imiquimod. V is TRBV5-4 and J is TRBJ2-5; TRBD1 matches at 9 bases. This specimen was PBMCs, taken from a glioma patient whose treatment included an IDH1 peptide vaccine. The sequence was collected from a man aged 40-50 years with glioma. CDR3: CASSRTGGSGETQYF. The CDR3 region has the DNA TGTGCCAGCAGCCGTACAGGGGGCTCTGGGGAGACCCAGTACTTC.